A single sample is the source of the 9 T cell receptor beta chains below, sequenced in a study of blood T cell repertoires in COVID-19 (dated by TCRdb to the early 2020s). The library relied on the immunoSEQ multiplex PCR assay. What TCRdb holds here is the immuneACCESS table cut down to in-frame rearrangements. Part of the clones is not present; checked against another copy, under half of the missing clones reflect an unresolved V gene, and the others are unexplained. The sample contains more than 85,000 clones, around 74% of them found a single time. The ten largest account for 15% to 20% of the sample. Sample: peripheral blood. These receptors all come from a woman in her 70s with acute or convalescent COVID-19.

J is TRBJ2-2 and V is TRBV18; D is uncertain. V lost 4 bases and J lost 1, with 7 bases in between. CDR1 is KGHSH, CDR2 LQKENI, per germline. The CDR3 runs 14 residues. The DNA for the CDR3 is TGTGCCAGCTCACTCTCCGTGAACACCGGGGAGCTGTTTTTT. Encoded protein: CASSLSVNTGELFF. The full variable domain, in which reference TRBV18 and TRBJ2-2 provide the parts outside the CDR3, is NAGVMQNPRHLVRRRGQEARLRCSPMKGHSHVYWYRQLPEEGLKFMVYLQKENIIDESGMPKERFSAEFPKEGPSILRIQQVVRGDSAAYFCASSLSVNTGELFFGEGSRLTVL.

This clone showed up just once. The V and J genes are TRBV19 and TRBJ1-1; possibly TRBD1 for D (6 bases). Germline assignment: CDR1 LNHDA and CDR2 SQIVND (reference sequence). The CDR3 is made up of 15 amino acids. V shed 1 base and J shed 4 bases, with 13 bases lying between them. The CDR3: CASSIGQVPPTEAFF. CDR3 bases: TGTGCCAGTAGTATAGGACAGGTCCCCCCCACTGAAGCTTTCTTT.

The sample holds a few counts of this clone. The genes are TRBV5-1 and TRBJ2-7; 12 nucleotides align to TRBD2. The germline gives CDR1 SGHRS, CDR2 YFSETQ. The ends lost 0 bases at V and 2 bases at J; junction bases unmatched: 3. This CDR3 is built from 16 residues. The CDR3 coding sequence is TGCGCCAGCAGCTTGGGACTAGCGGGGGCCCCCTACGAGCAGTACTTC. The encoded protein is CASSLGLAGAPYEQYF.

The V call is TRBV7-9, the J call TRBJ2-3; 8 nucleotides align to TRBD1. Per germline, CDR1 SEHNR and CDR2 FQNEAQ (reference sequence). The CDR3 has 17 amino acids. V was clipped by 5 bases and J by 1 base; unmatched bases: 11. The CDR3 loop reads CASSPQTLTGGTDTQYF. CDR3 nucleotides: TGTGCCAGCAGCCCCCAGACCTTGACAGGGGGCACAGATACGCAGTATTTT.

V usage is TRBV19 and J usage is TRBJ2-3; D is possibly TRBD2 (6 bases). The V gene lost 7 bases and the J gene lost 5 bases, with 19 bases spanning the gap. This CDR3 has 15 residues. CDR1 LNHDA and CDR2 SQIVND come from the germline V gene (reference sequence). CDR3 sequence: CASKVYETSLDTQYF. CDR3 DNA sequence: TGTGCCAGTAAAGTCTATGAGACTAGTTTAGATACGCAGTATTTT.

The rearrangement uses TRBV7-9 and TRBJ1-4; 9 nucleotides align to TRBD1. Germline V CDR1 and CDR2: SEHNR, FQNEAQ (reference sequence). V dropped 5 bases and J dropped 7; count of bases not matched to a gene: 8. The CDR3 has 15 residues. This CDR3 is CASSVAGQGSEKLFF. Here the CDR3 DNA reads TGTGCCAGCAGCGTCGCGGGACAGGGTAGTGAAAAACTGTTTTTT.

With regard to this clone: A junction end diverges from the germline sequence, so it may reflect a read error. The V call is TRBV7-2, the J call TRBJ2-1; 15 nucleotides line up with TRBD2. CDR3 length equals 14 residues. CDR1 and CDR2 from the germline V gene are SGHTA and FQGNSA. Here the CDR3 DNA reads TGTGCCAGCAGCTTAAGGACTAGCGGGGGGGAGTACCTCTTC. Translated, it gives CASSLRTSGGEYLF.

On this clone itself: The same CDR3 arises from other DNA sequences in this sample as well. The chain is built from TRBV9 and TRBJ2-2, with D uncertain. CDR1 is SGDLS, CDR2 YYNGEE, per germline. V shed 1 base and J shed 3 bases, with 7 bases lying between them. The CDR3 spans 14 residues. The CDR3 bases are TGTGCCAGCAGCGTATCGGGTGACACCGGGGAGCTGTTTTTT. This codes for CASSVSGDTGELFF. The whole variable domain, remainder taken from reference TRBV9 and TRBJ2-2, is DSGVTQTPKHLITATGQRVTLRCSPRSGDLSVYWYQQSLDQGLQFLIQYYNGEERAKGNILERFSAQQFPDLHSELNLSSLELGDSALYFCASSVSGDTGELFFGEGSRLTVL.

This chain links TRBV27 with TRBJ1-2; tentatively, D is TRBD1 (5 bases). V lost 2 bases and J lost 3, with 7 bases in between. The CDR3 runs 13 residues. Germline V gene lookup returns CDR1 MNHEY and CDR2 SMNVEV (reference sequence). CDR3 loop: CASSLKGDYGYTF. The CDR3 coding sequence is TGTGCCAGCAGTTTAAAAGGGGACTATGGCTACACCTTC.